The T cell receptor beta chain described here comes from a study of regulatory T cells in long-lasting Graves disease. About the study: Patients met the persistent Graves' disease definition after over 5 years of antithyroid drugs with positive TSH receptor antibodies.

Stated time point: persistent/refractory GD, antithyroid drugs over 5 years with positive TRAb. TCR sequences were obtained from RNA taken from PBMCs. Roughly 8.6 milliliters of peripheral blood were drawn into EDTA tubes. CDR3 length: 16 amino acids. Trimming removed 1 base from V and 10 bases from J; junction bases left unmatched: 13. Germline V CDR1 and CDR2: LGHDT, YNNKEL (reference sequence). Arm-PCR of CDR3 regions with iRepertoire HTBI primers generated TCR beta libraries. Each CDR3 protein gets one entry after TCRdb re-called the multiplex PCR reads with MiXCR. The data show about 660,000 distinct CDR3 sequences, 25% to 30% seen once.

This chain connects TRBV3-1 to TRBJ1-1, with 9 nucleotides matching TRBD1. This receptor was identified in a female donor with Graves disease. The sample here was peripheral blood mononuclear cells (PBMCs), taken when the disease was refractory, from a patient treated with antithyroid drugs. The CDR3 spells CASSQAKGTGRGPAFF. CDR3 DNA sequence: TGTGCCAGCAGCCAAGCGAAGGGGACAGGGAGGGGGCCAGCTTTCTTT. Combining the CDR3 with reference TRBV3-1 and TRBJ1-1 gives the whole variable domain DTAVSQTPKYLVTQMGNDKSIKCEQNLGHDTMYWYKQDSKKFLKIMFSYNNKELIINETVPNRFSPKSPDKAHLNLHINSLELGDSAVYFCASSQAKGTGRGPAFFGQGTRLTVV.